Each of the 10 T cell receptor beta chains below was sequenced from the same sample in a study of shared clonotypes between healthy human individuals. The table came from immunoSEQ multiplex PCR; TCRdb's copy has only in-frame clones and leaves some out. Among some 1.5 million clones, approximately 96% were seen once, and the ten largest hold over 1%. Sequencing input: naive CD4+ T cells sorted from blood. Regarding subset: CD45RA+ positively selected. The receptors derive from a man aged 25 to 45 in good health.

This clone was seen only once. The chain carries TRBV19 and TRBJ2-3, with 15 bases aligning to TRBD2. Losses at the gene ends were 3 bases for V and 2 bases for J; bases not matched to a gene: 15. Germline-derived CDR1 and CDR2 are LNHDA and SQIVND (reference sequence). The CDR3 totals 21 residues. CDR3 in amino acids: CASSITTEGLAGGAPTDTQYF. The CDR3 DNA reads TGTGCCAGTAGTATTACTACTGAGGGACTAGCGGGAGGTGCCCCCACAGATACGCAGTATTTT.

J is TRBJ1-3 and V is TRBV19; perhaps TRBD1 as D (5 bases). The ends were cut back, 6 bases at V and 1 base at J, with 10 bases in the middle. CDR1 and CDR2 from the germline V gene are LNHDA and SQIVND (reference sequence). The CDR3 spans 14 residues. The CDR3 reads CASRRDASGNTIYF. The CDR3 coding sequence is TGTGCCAGTAGAAGGGACGCGTCTGGAAACACCATATATTTT. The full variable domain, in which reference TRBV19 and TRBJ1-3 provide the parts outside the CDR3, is DGGITQSPKYLFRKEGQNVTLSCEQNLNHDAMYWYRQDPGQGLRLIYYSQIVNDFQKGDIAEGYSVSREKKESFPLTVTSAQKNPTAFYLCASRRDASGNTIYFGEGSWLTVV.

The DNA of the CDR3 is TGCGCCAGCAGTGAGCCGGGACTCCCTTCAGATACGCAGTATTTT. Its translation is CASSEPGLPSDTQYF. The chain employs TRBV10-2 and TRBJ2-3; the D gene is possibly TRBD2 (6 bases). CDR3 length equals 15 residues. Germline V gene sequence: CDR1 WSHSY, CDR2 SAAADI. V lost 2 bases and J 4 bases, leaving 13 bases between the germline ends.

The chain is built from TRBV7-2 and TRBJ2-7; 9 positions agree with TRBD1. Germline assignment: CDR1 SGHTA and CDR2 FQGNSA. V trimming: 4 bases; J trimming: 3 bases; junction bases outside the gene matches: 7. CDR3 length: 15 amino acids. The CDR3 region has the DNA TGTGCCAGCAGCTCAGCGGACAGGGGCAACTACGAGCAGTACTTC. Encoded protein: CASSSADRGNYEQYF.

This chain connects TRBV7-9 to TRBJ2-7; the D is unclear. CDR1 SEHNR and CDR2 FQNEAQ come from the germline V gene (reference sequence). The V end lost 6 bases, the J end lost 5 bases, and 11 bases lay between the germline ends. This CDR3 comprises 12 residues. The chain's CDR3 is CASRRDLDEQYF. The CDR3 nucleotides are TGTGCCAGCAGACGCGACTTGGACGAGCAGTACTTC.

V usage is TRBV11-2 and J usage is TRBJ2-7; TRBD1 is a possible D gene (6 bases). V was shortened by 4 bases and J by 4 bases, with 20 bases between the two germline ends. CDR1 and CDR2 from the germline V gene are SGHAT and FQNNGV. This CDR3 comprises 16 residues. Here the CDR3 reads CASSYIRDKGFYEQYF. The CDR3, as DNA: TGTGCCAGCAGCTACATCCGGGACAAGGGATTTTACGAGCAGTACTTC.

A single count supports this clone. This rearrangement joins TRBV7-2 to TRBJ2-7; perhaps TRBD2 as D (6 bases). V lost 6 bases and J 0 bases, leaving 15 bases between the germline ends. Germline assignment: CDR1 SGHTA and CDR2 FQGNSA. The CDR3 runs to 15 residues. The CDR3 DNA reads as TGTGCCAGCAGGATACCCGGGGGTAGCTCCTACGAGCAGTACTTC. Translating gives CASRIPGGSSYEQYF.

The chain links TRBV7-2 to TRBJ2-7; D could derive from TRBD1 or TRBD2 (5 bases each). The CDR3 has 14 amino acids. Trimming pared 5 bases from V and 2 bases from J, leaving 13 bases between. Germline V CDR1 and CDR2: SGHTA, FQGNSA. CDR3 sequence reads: CASSRWDRPYEQYF. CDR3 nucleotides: TGTGCCAGCAGCCGTTGGGACCGACCCTACGAGCAGTACTTC. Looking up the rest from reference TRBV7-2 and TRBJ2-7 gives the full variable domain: GAGVSQSPSNKVTEKGKDVELRCDPISGHTALYWYRQSLGQGLEFLIYFQGNSAPDKSGLPSDRFSAERTGGSVSTLTIQRTQQEDSAVYLCASSRWDRPYEQYFGPGTRLTVT.

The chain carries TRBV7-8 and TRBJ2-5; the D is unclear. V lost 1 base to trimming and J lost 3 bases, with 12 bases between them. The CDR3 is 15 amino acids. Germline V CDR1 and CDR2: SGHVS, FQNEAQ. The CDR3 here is CASSLVKGSKETQYF. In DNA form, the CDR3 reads TGTGCCAGCAGCTTAGTAAAGGGATCTAAAGAGACCCAGTACTTC.

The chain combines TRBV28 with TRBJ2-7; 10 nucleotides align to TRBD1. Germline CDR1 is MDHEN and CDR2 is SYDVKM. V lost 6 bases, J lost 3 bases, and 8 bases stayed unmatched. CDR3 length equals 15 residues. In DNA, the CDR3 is TGTGCCAGCAGCCCTCTCCGGGACAGGGGCTACGAGCAGTACTTC. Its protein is CASSPLRDRGYEQYF. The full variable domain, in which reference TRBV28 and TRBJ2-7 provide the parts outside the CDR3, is DVKVTQSSRYLVKRTGEKVFLECVQDMDHENMFWYRQDPGLGLRLIYFSYDVKMKEKGDIPEGYSVSREKKERFSLILESASTNQTSMYLCASSPLRDRGYEQYFGPGTRLTVT.